A single sample gave rise to the 10 T cell receptor beta chains below, sequenced in a study of blood T cell repertoires in COVID-19. Measured with immunoSEQ multiplex PCR; TCRdb has only the in-frame clones, and not every one. The sample has 200,000 to 250,000 clones; about nine tenths are singletons. The sample taken for sequencing was PBMCs or T cells enriched from blood (not recorded which). These receptors came from a woman aged 25 to 45 who had recovered from COVID-19.

The rearrangement links TRBV7-9 to TRBJ2-1, with D unclear. There are 13 residues in the CDR3. CDR1 and CDR2 from the germline V gene are SEHNR and FQNEAQ (reference sequence). Between the trimmed V and J ends, which lost 5 bases and 9 bases, there was a span of 14 bases. The CDR3 reads CASSAIRAGEQFF. CDR3 DNA sequence: TGTGCCAGCAGCGCCATACGAGCCGGTGAGCAGTTCTTC.

The gene calls are TRBV18 and TRBJ1-3; D remains unclear. Germline CDR1 KGHSH, CDR2 LQKENI. This CDR3 has 15 residues. Trimming left V 3 bases short and J 0 bases short, with 9 bases between. The CDR3 here is CASSPQANSGNTIYF. As DNA, the CDR3 is TGTGCCAGCTCACCTCAAGCTAACTCTGGAAACACCATATATTTT.

The rearrangement links TRBV18 to TRBJ1-6; D call uncertain. V lost 0 bases and J lost 8, with 8 bases in between. This CDR3 is 14 amino acids long. Germline V gene sequence: CDR1 KGHSH, CDR2 LQKENI. CDR3 DNA sequence: TGTGCCAGCTCACCACCTGGGCATTATTCACCCCTCCACTTT. It encodes CASSPPGHYSPLHF.

This clone was picked up one time. J is TRBJ2-4 and V is TRBV6-6; D may be TRBD1 (5 bases). V lost 0 bases and J 5 bases, leaving 8 bases between the germline ends. In germline, CDR1 is MNHNY, CDR2 SVGAGI (reference sequence). The CDR3 length is 14 residues. The CDR3 spells CASSYSPTENIQYF. The CDR3 DNA reads TGTGCCAGCAGTTACTCTCCGACAGAAAACATTCAGTACTTC.

V usage is TRBV18 and J usage is TRBJ2-7; weak D call: TRBD1 (5 bases). CDR3 length: 14 amino acids. In germline, CDR1 is KGHSH, CDR2 LQKENI. V lost 4 bases and J lost 2, with 12 bases in between. Written as DNA, the CDR3 is TGTGCCAGCTCACTAGACAGCCGACCCTACGAGCAGTACTTC. It specifies CASSLDSRPYEQYF.

The chain carries TRBV11-2 and TRBJ2-2, with TRBD2 identical over 7 bases. CDR3 length: 16 amino acids. V trimming: 1 base; J trimming: 1 base; junction bases outside the gene matches: 3. Germline lookup yields CDR1 SGHAT and CDR2 FQNNGV. The CDR3 loop is CASSLAKRGNTGELFF. CDR3 bases: TGTGCCAGCAGCTTAGCTAAGCGGGGGAACACCGGGGAGCTGTTTTTT.

The chain joins TRBV7-6 to TRBJ2-2; 7 nucleotides match TRBD2. Germline V CDR1 and CDR2: SGHVS, FNYEAQ. This CDR3 comprises 15 residues. V shed 6 bases and J 0 bases; nucleotides not matched to a gene: 4. The CDR3 protein is CASSDGGSNTGELFF. CDR3 nucleotides: TGTGCCAGCAGTGACGGGGGGTCGAACACCGGGGAGCTGTTTTTT.

J is TRBJ1-6 and V is TRBV4-3; 9 nucleotides agree with TRBD1. Germline loops: CDR1 LGHNA, CDR2 YSLEER. With 5 bases clipped from V and 2 bases from J, the junction kept 7 bases outside the gene matches. The CDR3 has 17 amino acids. In DNA form, the CDR3 reads TGCGCCAGCAGCGAAACAGGGGGCGCCCCCTATAATTCACCCCTCCACTTT. Its protein product is CASSETGGAPYNSPLHF.

The J gene is TRBJ1-1, the V gene TRBV12-3 or TRBV12-4, with 10 bases fitting TRBD1. J gave up 4 bases and V 10 bases, and 6 bases lay outside the gene matches. The CDR3 is made up of 13 amino acids. The CDR3 nucleotides are TGTGCCAACATCCGGGACAGGGGCACTGAAGCTTTCTTT. It yields the protein CANIRDRGTEAFF.

The J gene is TRBJ2-1, the V gene TRBV7-9; 10 positions match TRBD2. The length of the CDR3 is 16 residues. Germline assignment: CDR1 SEHNR and CDR2 FQNEAQ (reference sequence). V trimming: 5 bases; J trimming: 1 base; junction bases outside the gene matches: 5. DNA for the CDR3: TGTGCCAGCAGCCCTAGCGGGGGAAAATCCTACAATGAGCAGTTCTTC. Its translation is CASSPSGGKSYNEQFF.